The 16 T cell receptor beta chains in this list originate from one sample, sequenced in a study of T cell responses to AZD1222 COVID-19 vaccine. Profiling relied on immunoSEQ multiplex PCR, and the TCRdb table lists in-frame clones only, not all of them. The table lists approximately 190,000 clones, 90% to 95% of them singletons, with approximately 4% in the top ten. Sequencing used peripheral blood, obtained 28 days after the second dose of the MenACWY control vaccine. The source is an adult who received the MenACWY meningococcal vaccine as a control.

This clone appeared a few times. The chain links TRBV28 to TRBJ1-2, with 8 bases that match TRBD1. Germline values: CDR1 MDHEN, CDR2 SYDVKM. The CDR3 contains 16 residues. With 3 bases clipped from V and 3 bases from J, the junction kept 9 bases outside the gene matches. CDR3 in DNA: TGTGCCAGCAGTTTCCCCGGGACAGGAGTTTACTATGGCTACACCTTC. As protein: CASSFPGTGVYYGYTF.

The rearrangement uses TRBV6-5 and TRBJ2-1; D is unresolved. The germline V gene has CDR1 MNHEY and CDR2 SVGAGI. This CDR3 has 14 amino acids. Trimming removed 8 bases at V and 1 base at J, with 12 bases between. The CDR3 DNA sequence: TGTGCCAGCCCAGCTCCGGCGTCCTACAATGAGCAGTTCTTC. Translating gives CASPAPASYNEQFF.

The chain recombines TRBV9 with TRBJ1-3; a weak D match, TRBD1 (5 bases). The CDR3 is made up of 14 amino acids. CDR1 is SGDLS, CDR2 YYNGEE, per germline. Trimming left V 1 base short and J 4 bases short, with 9 bases between. The CDR3: CASSVRDGGNTIYF. CDR3 bases: TGTGCCAGCAGCGTACGGGACGGGGGAAACACCATATATTTT.

The chain combines TRBV9 with TRBJ2-7; 10 bases are shared with TRBD1. Trimming removed 4 bases from V and 5 bases from J; junction bases left unmatched: 12. The CDR3 runs 16 residues. Germline V gives CDR1 SGDLS, CDR2 YYNGEE. The CDR3: CASSLTQGQGYHEQYF. CDR3 DNA sequence: TGTGCCAGCAGCCTTACTCAGGGACAGGGGTACCACGAGCAGTACTTC.

Turning to this clone: Other DNA sequences within the sample encode an identical CDR3. The chain employs TRBV20-1 and TRBJ2-5; D perhaps matches TRBD2 (6 bases). Trimming cost V 4 bases and J 5 bases, with 8 bases left between them. The CDR3 length is 11 residues. CDR1 and CDR2 from the germline V gene are DFQATT and SNEGSKA (reference sequence). CDR3 nucleotide sequence: TGCAGTGCTACTCGGGGGGAGACCCAGTACTTC. Encoded protein: CSATRGETQYF.

This clone occurred once. The V and J genes are TRBV11-2 and TRBJ2-7; 8 bases are a match to TRBD1. The J segment lost 9 bases and the V segment lost 0 bases, leaving 10 bases of the junction unmatched. The CDR3 runs to 15 residues. The germline V gene encodes CDR1 SGHAT and CDR2 FQNNGV. The DNA for the CDR3 is TGTGCCAGCAGCTTAGATTCCGGACAGGGTATTCGGCAGTACTTC. Translated, it gives CASSLDSGQGIRQYF.

The rearrangement joins TRBV5-1 to TRBJ1-5; unclear D gene. Germline V gene lookup returns CDR1 SGHRS and CDR2 YFSETQ. The V and J ends lost 0 bases and 2 bases respectively, with 9 bases between them. The CDR3 is made up of 15 amino acids. The CDR3: CASSLGGMGNQPQHF. The CDR3, as DNA: TGCGCCAGCAGCTTGGGGGGAATGGGCAATCAGCCCCAGCATTTT.

The chain combines TRBV18 with TRBJ2-2, with TRBD2 as a possible D gene (5 bases). Trimming took 2 bases from V and 4 from J, leaving 14 bases between them. Per the germline V gene, CDR1 is KGHSH and CDR2 is LQKENI. There are 16 residues in the CDR3. The CDR3 nucleotides read TGTGCCAGCTCACCAATATCGGGGTCGGGCACCGGGGAGCTGTTTTTT. Amino acid sequence: CASSPISGSGTGELFF. The full variable domain, with the rest looked up from reference TRBV18 and TRBJ2-2, is NAGVMQNPRHLVRRRGQEARLRCSPMKGHSHVYWYRQLPEEGLKFMVYLQKENIIDESGMPKERFSAEFPKEGPSILRIQQVVRGDSAAYFCASSPISGSGTGELFFGEGSRLTVL.

This chain connects TRBV9 to TRBJ2-1, with D tentatively TRBD1 (6 bases). This CDR3 has 15 amino acids. Germline V lookup: CDR1 SGDLS, CDR2 YYNGEE. V was pared by 3 bases and J by 4 bases, with 14 bases between. The CDR3 protein is CASSATGSEYNEQFF. CDR3 coding DNA: TGTGCCAGCAGCGCGACAGGTTCCGAATACAATGAGCAGTTCTTC.

This chain uses TRBV29-1 with TRBJ1-1; D gene uncertain. Germline V lookup: CDR1 SQVTM, CDR2 ANQGSEA. Trimming left V 6 bases short and J 5 bases short, with 16 bases between. The CDR3 is 13 amino acids. CDR3 nucleotide sequence: TGCAGCGTCGAAAGGGATTGGGGAACTGAAGCTTTCTTT. This encodes CSVERDWGTEAFF.

The chain has TRBV7-9 and TRBJ1-5, with D unresolved. Looked up from germline, CDR1 is SEHNR and CDR2 is FQNEAQ (reference sequence). Between the trimmed V and J ends, which lost 1 base and 6 bases, there was a span of 4 bases. The CDR3 runs to 12 residues. This chain's CDR3 is CASSLDVQPQHF. The CDR3 region has the DNA TGTGCCAGCAGCTTAGATGTTCAGCCCCAGCATTTT.

The chain employs TRBV11-2 and TRBJ1-3; tentatively, D is TRBD1 (6 bases). CDR1 SGHAT and CDR2 FQNNGV come from the germline V gene. Trimming cost V 4 bases and J 0 bases, with 10 bases left between them. This CDR3 has 15 residues. CDR3 in DNA: TGTGCCAGCAGCTATACAGGGCACTCTGGAAACACCATATATTTT. Its translation: CASSYTGHSGNTIYF.

This chain links TRBV11-2 with TRBJ2-2; the match to TRBD2 covers 11 bases. Germline CDR1 is SGHAT and CDR2 is FQNNGV. CDR3 length equals 19 residues. The ends lost 5 bases at V and 5 bases at J; junction bases unmatched: 16. The CDR3 region is CASSQNRGSSGRRTGELFF. CDR3 sequence (DNA): TGTGCCAGCAGCCAGAATCGAGGCTCTAGCGGGAGGCGGACCGGGGAGCTGTTTTTT.

The chain links TRBV28 to TRBJ1-1; 7 bases align to TRBD1. There are 14 residues in the CDR3. Trimming took 6 bases from V and 4 from J; bases not matched to a gene: 8. Germline-derived CDR1 and CDR2 are MDHEN and SYDVKM. DNA for the CDR3: TGTGCCAGCAGGGTGACAGGGAAGAGCACTGAAGCTTTCTTT. Protein product: CASRVTGKSTEAFF.

The chain employs TRBV6-5 and TRBJ1-1, with D tentatively TRBD1 (6 bases). V was clipped by 2 bases and J by 1 base, with 14 bases between them. CDR3 size: 16 residues. Germline CDR1 is MNHEY and CDR2 is SVGAGI. The CDR3 nucleotides read TGTGCCAGCAGTTACCGGACAGTCTCACCGAACACTGAAGCTTTCTTT. Translating it yields CASSYRTVSPNTEAFF.

The CDR3 nucleotides are TGTGCCAGCAGCTTAACGGCTAGCGGCAAAACCCAGTACTTC. It codes for CASSLTASGKTQYF. This sequence joins TRBV7-3 and TRBJ2-5, with TRBD2 matching over 7 bases. The germline V gene encodes CDR1 SGHTA and CDR2 FQGTGA. The CDR3 covers 14 residues. V was pared by 0 bases and J by 8 bases, with 6 bases of the junction left unmatched.